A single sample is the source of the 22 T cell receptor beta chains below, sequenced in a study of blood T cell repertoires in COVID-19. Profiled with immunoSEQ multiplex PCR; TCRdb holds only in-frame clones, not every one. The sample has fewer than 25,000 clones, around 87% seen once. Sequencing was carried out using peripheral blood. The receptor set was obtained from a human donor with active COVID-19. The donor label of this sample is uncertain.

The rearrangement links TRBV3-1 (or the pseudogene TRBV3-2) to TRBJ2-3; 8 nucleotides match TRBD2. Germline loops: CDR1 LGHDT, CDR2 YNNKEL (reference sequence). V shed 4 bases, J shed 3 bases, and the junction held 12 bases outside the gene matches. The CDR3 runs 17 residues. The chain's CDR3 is CASSPTRAGAGTDTQYF. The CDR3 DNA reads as TGTGCCAGCAGCCCCACGCGAGCGGGGGCAGGGACAGATACGCAGTATTTT.

The DNA of the CDR3 is TGTGCCATCGAGGGGCTAGCGGGCACAGATACGCAGTATTTT. Translation gives CAIEGLAGTDTQYF. This rearrangement joins TRBV28 to TRBJ2-3; 7 bases align to TRBD2. The CDR3 consists of 14 residues. After removal of 10 bases from V and 1 base from J, the junction contained 8 bases not matched to a gene. From germline, CDR1 is MDHEN and CDR2 SYDVKM. Full variable domain (remainder filled in from reference TRBV28 and TRBJ2-3): DVKVTQSSRYLVKRTGEKVFLECVQDMDHENMFWYRQDPGLGLRLIYFSYDVKMKEKGDIPEGYSVSREKKERFSLILESASTNQTSMYLCAIEGLAGTDTQYFGPGTRLTVL.

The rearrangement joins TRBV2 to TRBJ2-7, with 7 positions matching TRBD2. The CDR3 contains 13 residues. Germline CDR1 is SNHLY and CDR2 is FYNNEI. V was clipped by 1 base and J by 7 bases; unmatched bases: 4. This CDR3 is CASSEGQRGEQYF. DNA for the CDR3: TGTGCCAGCAGTGAAGGACAGCGGGGAGAGCAGTACTTC.

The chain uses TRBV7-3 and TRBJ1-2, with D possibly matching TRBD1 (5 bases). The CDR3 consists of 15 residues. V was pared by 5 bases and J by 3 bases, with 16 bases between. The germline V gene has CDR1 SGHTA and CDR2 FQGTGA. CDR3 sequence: CASSPAGQMDYGYTF. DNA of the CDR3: TGTGCCAGCAGCCCAGCAGGACAAATGGACTATGGCTACACCTTC.

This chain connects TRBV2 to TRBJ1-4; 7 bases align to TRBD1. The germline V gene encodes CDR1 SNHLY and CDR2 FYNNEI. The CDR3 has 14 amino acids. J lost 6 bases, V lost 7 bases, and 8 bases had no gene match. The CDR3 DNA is TGTGCCAGCATTTTCACAGGGGCACATGAAAAACTGTTTTTT. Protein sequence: CASIFTGAHEKLFF.

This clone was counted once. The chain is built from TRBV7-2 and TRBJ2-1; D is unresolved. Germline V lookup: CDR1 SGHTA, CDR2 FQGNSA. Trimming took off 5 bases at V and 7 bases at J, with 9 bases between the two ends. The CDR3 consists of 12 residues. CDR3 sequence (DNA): TGTGCCAGCAGCCCCCCTAGAAATGAGCAGTTCTTC. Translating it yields CASSPPRNEQFF.

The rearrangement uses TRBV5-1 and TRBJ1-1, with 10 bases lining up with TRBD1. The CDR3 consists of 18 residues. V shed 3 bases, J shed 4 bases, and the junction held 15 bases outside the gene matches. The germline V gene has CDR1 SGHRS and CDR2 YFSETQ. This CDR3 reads CASSSRDRGGNGGTEAFF. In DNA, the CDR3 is TGCGCCAGCAGCTCCCGGGACAGGGGAGGGAATGGTGGCACTGAAGCTTTCTTT.

Written as DNA, the CDR3 is TGTGCCAGCAGCGCAGGGGGACAGACTAACTATGGCTACACCTTC. Protein product: CASSAGGQTNYGYTF. The chain links TRBV5-4 to TRBJ1-2; 7 nucleotides match TRBD1. V lost 4 bases, J lost 0 bases, and 6 bases stayed unmatched. CDR3 length: 15 amino acids. Looked up from germline, CDR1 is SGHNT and CDR2 is YYREEE (reference sequence).

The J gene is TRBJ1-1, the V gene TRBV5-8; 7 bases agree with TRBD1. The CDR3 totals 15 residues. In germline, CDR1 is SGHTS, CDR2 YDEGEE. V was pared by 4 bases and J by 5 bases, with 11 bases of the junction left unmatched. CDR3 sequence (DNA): TGTGCCAGCAGCCCCGGAGAGGGGGCGAGGACTGAAGCTTTCTTT. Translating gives CASSPGEGARTEAFF. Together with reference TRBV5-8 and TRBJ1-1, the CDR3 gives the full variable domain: EAGVTQSPTHLIKTRGQQATLRCSPISGHTSVYWYQQALGLGLQFLLWYDEGEERNRGNFPPRFSGRQFPNYSSELNVNALELEDSALYLCASSPGEGARTEAFFGQGTRLTVV.

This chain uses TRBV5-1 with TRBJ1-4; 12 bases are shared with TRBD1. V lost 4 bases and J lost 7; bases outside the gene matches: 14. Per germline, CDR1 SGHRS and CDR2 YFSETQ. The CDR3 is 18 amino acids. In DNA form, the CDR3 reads TGCGCCAGCAGCCCCGACCGGGGACAGGGGGCGATCCGTGAAAAACTGTTTTTT. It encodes CASSPDRGQGAIREKLFF.

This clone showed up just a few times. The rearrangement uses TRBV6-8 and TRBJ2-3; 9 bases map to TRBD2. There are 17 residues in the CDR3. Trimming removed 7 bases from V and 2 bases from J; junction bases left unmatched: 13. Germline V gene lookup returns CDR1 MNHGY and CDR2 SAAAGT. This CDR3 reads CASTQGAGTSHTDTQYF. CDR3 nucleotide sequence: TGTGCCAGCACCCAAGGCGCCGGGACTAGCCACACAGATACGCAGTATTTT.

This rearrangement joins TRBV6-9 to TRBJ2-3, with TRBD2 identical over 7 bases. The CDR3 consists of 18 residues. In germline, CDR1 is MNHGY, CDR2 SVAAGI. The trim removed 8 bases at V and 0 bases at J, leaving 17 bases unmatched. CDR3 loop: CASRPDSNGRESTDTQYF. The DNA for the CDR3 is TGTGCCAGCCGTCCAGACAGCAACGGGCGGGAGAGCACAGATACGCAGTATTTT.

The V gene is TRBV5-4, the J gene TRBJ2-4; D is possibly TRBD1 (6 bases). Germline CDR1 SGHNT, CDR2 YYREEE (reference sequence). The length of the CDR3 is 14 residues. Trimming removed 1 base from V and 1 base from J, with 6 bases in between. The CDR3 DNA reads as TGTGCCAGCAGCTTGAGGGGGGCCAAAAACATTCAGTACTTC. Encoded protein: CASSLRGAKNIQYF. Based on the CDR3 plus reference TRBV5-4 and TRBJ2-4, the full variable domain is ETGVTQSPTHLIKTRGQQVTLRCSSQSGHNTVSWYQQALGQGPQFIFQYYREEENGRGNFPPRFSGLQFPNYSSELNVNALELDDSALYLCASSLRGAKNIQYFGAGTRLSVL.

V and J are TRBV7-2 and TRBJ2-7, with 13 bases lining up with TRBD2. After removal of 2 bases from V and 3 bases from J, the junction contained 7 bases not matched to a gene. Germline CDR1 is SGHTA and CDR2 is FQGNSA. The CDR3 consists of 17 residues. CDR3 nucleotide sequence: TGTGCCAGCAGCTTATCTTCACTAGCGGGAGGGAGCTACGAGCAGTACTTC. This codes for CASSLSSLAGGSYEQYF. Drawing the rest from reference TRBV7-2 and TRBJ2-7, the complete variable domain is GAGVSQSPSNKVTEKGKDVELRCDPISGHTALYWYRQSLGQGLEFLIYFQGNSAPDKSGLPSDRFSAERTGGSVSTLTIQRTQQEDSAVYLCASSLSSLAGGSYEQYFGPGTRLTVT.

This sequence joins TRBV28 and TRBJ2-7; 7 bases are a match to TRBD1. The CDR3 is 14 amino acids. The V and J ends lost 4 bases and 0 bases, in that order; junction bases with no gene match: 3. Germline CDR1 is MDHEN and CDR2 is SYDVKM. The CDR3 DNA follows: TGTGCCAGCAGTTCTGGGACAGTCTCCTACGAGCAGTACTTC. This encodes CASSSGTVSYEQYF.

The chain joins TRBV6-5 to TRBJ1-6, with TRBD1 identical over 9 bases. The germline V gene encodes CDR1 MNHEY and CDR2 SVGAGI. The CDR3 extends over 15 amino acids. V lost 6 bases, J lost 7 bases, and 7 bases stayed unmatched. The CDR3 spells CASRLQGAGNSPLHF. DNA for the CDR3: TGTGCCAGCAGATTACAGGGGGCAGGGAATTCACCCCTCCACTTT.

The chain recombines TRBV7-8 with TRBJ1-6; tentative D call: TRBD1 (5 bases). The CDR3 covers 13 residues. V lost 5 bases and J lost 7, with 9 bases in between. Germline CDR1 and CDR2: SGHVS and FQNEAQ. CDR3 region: CASSREGNSPLHF. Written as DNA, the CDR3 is TGTGCCAGCAGCCGAGAGGGGAATTCACCCCTCCACTTT.

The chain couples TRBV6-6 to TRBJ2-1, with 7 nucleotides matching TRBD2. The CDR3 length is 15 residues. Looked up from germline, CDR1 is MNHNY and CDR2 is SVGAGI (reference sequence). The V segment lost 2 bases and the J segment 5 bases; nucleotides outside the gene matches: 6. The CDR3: CASSYRAGRDNEQFF. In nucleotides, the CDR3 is TGTGCCAGCAGTTACCGAGCGGGGCGTGACAATGAGCAGTTCTTC.

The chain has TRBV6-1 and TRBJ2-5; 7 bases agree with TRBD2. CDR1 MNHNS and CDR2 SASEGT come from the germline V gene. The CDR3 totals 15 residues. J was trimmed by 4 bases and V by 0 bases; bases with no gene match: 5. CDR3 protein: CASSEALGEGETQYF. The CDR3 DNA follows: TGTGCCAGCAGTGAAGCGTTGGGGGAGGGAGAGACCCAGTACTTC.

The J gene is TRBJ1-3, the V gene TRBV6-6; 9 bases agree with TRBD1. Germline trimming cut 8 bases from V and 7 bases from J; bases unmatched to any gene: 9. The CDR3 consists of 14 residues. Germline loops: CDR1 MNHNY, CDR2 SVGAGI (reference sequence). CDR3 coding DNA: TGTGCCAGCTCGGTCCCGGGACAGGGCAACACCATATATTTT. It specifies CASSVPGQGNTIYF.

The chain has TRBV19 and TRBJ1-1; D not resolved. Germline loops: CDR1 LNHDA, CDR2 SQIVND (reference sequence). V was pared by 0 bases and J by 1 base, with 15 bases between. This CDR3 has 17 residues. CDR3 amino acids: CASSIDRYGQRNTEAFF. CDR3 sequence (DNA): TGTGCCAGTAGTATAGATCGATACGGTCAGCGGAACACTGAAGCTTTCTTT.

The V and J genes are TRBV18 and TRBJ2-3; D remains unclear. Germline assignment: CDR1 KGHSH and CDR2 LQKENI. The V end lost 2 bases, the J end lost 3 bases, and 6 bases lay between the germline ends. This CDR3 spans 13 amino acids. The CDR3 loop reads CASSPIYTDTQYF. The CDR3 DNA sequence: TGTGCCAGCTCACCAATTTATACAGATACGCAGTATTTT.